This is a list of T cell receptor beta chains from one sample in a study of response to subunit inactivated influenza vaccine. Via MiXCR, TCRdb re-called the RT-PCR reads, giving one row per CDR3 protein. This sample has about 500,000 distinct CDR3 sequences; roughly 7.6% occur once, and the top ten carry roughly 13%. Sequencing was performed on PBMCs from blood, taken roughly 24 months after vaccination. The receptors stem from a man between 50 and 75 years old who received an inactivated influenza vaccine. Both conserved end residues are part of each CDR3. The order of the fields is D gene, V gene, clone size, J gene, CDR3 protein, CDR3 DNA. A D gene is named only where the DNA matches it firmly. Clone size is stated in some rows and not others, as once, few, many or a class when expanded.

NA	TRBV30	many	TRBJ1-1	CAWSNSEVTEAFF	TGTGCCTGGAGTAATAGTGAAGTGACTGAAGCTTTCTTT
TRBD1	TRBV7-2	many	TRBJ1-5	CASSPDRGGQPQHF	TGTGCCAGCAGCCCGGACAGGGGGGGTCAGCCCCAGCATTTT
NA	TRBV12-3/TRBV12-4	NA	TRBJ1-2	CASSNLSIYGYTF	TGTGCCAGCAGTAACCTATCAATCTATGGCTACACCTTC
NA	TRBV6-1	NA	TRBJ1-5	CASSEPSPDQPQHF	TGTGCCAGCAGTGAACCCAGTCCGGATCAGCCCCAGCATTTT
NA	TRBV24-1	NA	TRBJ1-5	CATSDLRLLSGDQPQHF	TGTGCCACCAGTGATTTGCGACTGTTGAGCGGCGATCAGCCCCAGCATTTT
TRBD1	TRBV4-3	few	TRBJ2-5	CASSHISGTGDETQYF	TGCGCCAGCAGCCACATTTCCGGGACAGGGGACGAGACCCAGTACTTC
NA	TRBV6-1	few	TRBJ2-7	CASGTLGLSYEQYF	TGTGCCAGCGGGACATTGGGGCTATCCTACGAGCAGTACTTC
NA	TRBV28	few	TRBJ2-7	CASGKSLANEQYF	TGTGCCAGCGGGAAAAGCCTGGCCAACGAGCAGTACTTC
NA	TRBV20-1	NA	TRBJ2-5	CSVTAWGTQYF	TGCAGTGTGACGGCGTGGGGGACCCAGTACTTC
TRBD2	TRBV10-3	NA	TRBJ2-1	CAISGVAGGSLSSYNEQFF	TGTGCCATCAGCGGAGTCGCGGGAGGGTCCCTTAGCTCCTACAATGAGCAGTTCTTC
NA	TRBV20-1	few	TRBJ1-5	CSARVAVSNQPQHF	TGCAGTGCTAGGGTAGCAGTTAGCAATCAGCCCCAGCATTTT
NA	TRBV9	NA	TRBJ2-5	CASSVSPLLQETQYF	TGTGCCAGCAGCGTGAGTCCACTTTTACAAGAGACCCAGTACTTC
NA	TRBV4-3	NA	TRBJ2-3	CASSQEWRTSHTDTQYF	TGCGCCAGCAGCCAAGAATGGAGGACCTCTCACACAGATACGCAGTATTTT
TRBD1	TRBV12-3/TRBV12-4	few	TRBJ1-2	CASSPTPTGNYGYTF	TGTGCCAGCAGTCCCACTCCGACAGGGAACTATGGCTACACCTTC
NA	TRBV28	few	TRBJ2-1	CASSLLSASHNEQFF	TGTGCCAGCAGTTTATTAAGCGCGTCCCACAATGAGCAGTTCTTC
NA	TRBV7-2	NA	TRBJ2-2	CASSLAVGGELFF	TGTGCCAGCAGCTTAGCCGTGGGGGGGGAGCTGTTTTTT
NA	TRBV6-2/TRBV6-3	many	TRBJ2-1	CASSSLLSDPFF	TGTGCCAGCAGCTCCCTACTCTCGGATCCCTTCTTC
NA	TRBV25-1	few	TRBJ1-1	CASRDPGPATEAFF	TGTGCCAGCAGAGACCCCGGGCCAGCCACTGAAGCTTTCTTT
NA	TRBV7-2	NA	TRBJ1-5	CASSFSGRDQPQHF	TGTGCCAGCAGCTTTTCGGGTAGGGATCAGCCCCAGCATTTT
TRBD1	TRBV20-1	NA	TRBJ1-6	CSATTTDRGWYSPLHF	TGCAGTGCAACAACGACGGACAGGGGGTGGTATTCACCCCTCCACTTT
NA	TRBV6-1	few	TRBJ1-4	CASSAQMDNEKLFF	TGTGCCAGCAGTGCCCAGATGGACAATGAAAAACTGTTTTTT
TRBD1	TRBV7-2	NA	TRBJ1-6	CASSTRQGSYNSPLHF	TGTGCCAGCAGCACCAGACAGGGCTCCTATAATTCACCCCTCCACTTT
NA	TRBV25-1	few	TRBJ2-1	CASSEYRTGSPWWVEFF	TGTGCCAGCAGTGAATACCGAACAGGCTCCCCATGGTGGGTGGAGTTCTTC
TRBD1	TRBV12-3/TRBV12-4	few	TRBJ2-3	CASSSGGSADTQYF	TGTGCCAGCAGTTCAGGGGGCTCCGCAGATACGCAGTATTTT
NA	TRBV9	few	TRBJ1-2	CASSAYYGYTF	TGTGCCAGCAGCGCTTATTATGGCTACACCTTC
NA	TRBV18	few	TRBJ2-5	CASSPGFVKETQYF	TGTGCCAGCTCACCGGGGTTTGTCAAAGAGACCCAGTACTTC
TRBD1	TRBV10-3	few	TRBJ1-4	CAIGQGATNEKLFF	TGTGCCATCGGACAGGGGGCAACTAATGAAAAACTGTTTTTT
NA	TRBV5-1	NA	TRBJ2-7	CASTGQGPYEQYF	TGCGCCAGCACCGGGCAGGGACCCTACGAGCAGTACTTC
TRBD1	TRBV6-1	NA	TRBJ1-4	CASSSGTATTNEKLFF	TGTGCCAGCAGCTCCGGGACAGCCACAACTAATGAAAAACTGTTTTTT
TRBD2	TRBV7-9	NA	TRBJ2-1	CASSLARASGEQFF	TGTGCCAGCAGCTTAGCGAGAGCTAGCGGGGAGCAGTTCTTC
NA	TRBV29-1	many	TRBJ1-1	CSVAGQQLLNTEAFF	TGCAGCGTTGCGGGCCAGCAACTCTTGAACACTGAAGCTTTCTTT
NA	TRBV20-1	many	TRBJ2-7	CSARGGHSYEQYF	TGCAGTGCTAGAGGTGGCCACTCCTACGAGCAGTACTTC
NA	TRBV10-3	many	TRBJ2-3	CATRAVTQYF	TGTGCCACACGTGCGGTTACGCAGTATTTT